This T cell receptor beta chain is from a study of T cell responses to AZD1222 COVID-19 vaccine. Only in-frame clones appear in the TCRdb table, and some are missing; sequencing was by immunoSEQ multiplex PCR. This table holds about 55,000 clones, around 92% found once. V dropped 2 bases and J dropped 6 bases, with 10 bases sitting between them. The CDR3 sequence is 13 residues long. Germline V gene data show CDR1 as MNHEY and CDR2 as SVGAGI. Source: peripheral blood, taken on day 0 of AZD1222 vaccination. The chain carries TRBV6-5 and TRBJ1-1, with a weak D call TRBD1 (5 bases). This clonotype was sampled from an adult in good health. CDR3 protein: CASSYPGGAEAFF. The DNA of the CDR3 is TGTGCCAGCAGTTACCCCGGGGGAGCTGAAGCTTTCTTT.